This TCR beta chain emerged from a study of cytomegalovirus exposure and HLA in healthy donors. Every donor was a healthy person donating bone marrow. The PCR ran on 60 Vbeta and 13 Jbeta primers. The repertoire was sequenced with immunoSEQ multiplex PCR; TCRdb's copy has only in-frame clones and lacks some. The repertoire holds around 160,000 clones, with around four fifths as singletons. With 0 bases removed from V and 0 bases from J, the gap between germline ends came to 15 bases. This CDR3 contains 18 residues. The germline V gene encodes CDR1 SGHRS and CDR2 YFSETQ. This clone was observed a single time.

Sequencing was done on a sample of PBMCs. J is TRBJ1-4 and V is TRBV5-1; D is possibly TRBD1 (5 bases). The receptor was isolated from a woman between 18 and 29 years old in good health and CMV-seronegative. In DNA, the CDR3 is TGCGCCAGCAGCTTGGCAGGGCGAGTTGGGGCAACTAATGAAAAACTGTTTTTT. It yields the protein CASSLAGRVGATNEKLFF.